The clone carrying this T cell receptor beta chain was observed a handful of times. This specimen comes from a study of T cells after yellow fever vaccination. This CDR3 has 14 amino acids. Trimming removed 7 bases at V and 2 bases at J, with 12 bases between. Germline V gene lookup returns CDR1 SGHVS and CDR2 FQNEAQ. Template-switching 5'RACE yielded the TCR cDNA; a universal primer site and UMIs were added in the process. MiXCR, run by TCRdb on the 5' RACE reads, gives a single entry per CDR3 protein. Seen here are just under 600,000 distinct CDR3 sequences, about 13% observed once, and the top ten hold over 13%.

The sample was PBMCs, taken on the day of the yellow fever booster vaccination. The clonotype comes from a young man who received the YFV17D yellow fever vaccine. This sequence joins TRBV7-8 and TRBJ2-1; unclear D gene. The DNA for the CDR3 is TGTGCCAGCATTAGGTCTGGAACCTACAATGAGCAGTTCTTC. This sequence encodes CASIRSGTYNEQFF.